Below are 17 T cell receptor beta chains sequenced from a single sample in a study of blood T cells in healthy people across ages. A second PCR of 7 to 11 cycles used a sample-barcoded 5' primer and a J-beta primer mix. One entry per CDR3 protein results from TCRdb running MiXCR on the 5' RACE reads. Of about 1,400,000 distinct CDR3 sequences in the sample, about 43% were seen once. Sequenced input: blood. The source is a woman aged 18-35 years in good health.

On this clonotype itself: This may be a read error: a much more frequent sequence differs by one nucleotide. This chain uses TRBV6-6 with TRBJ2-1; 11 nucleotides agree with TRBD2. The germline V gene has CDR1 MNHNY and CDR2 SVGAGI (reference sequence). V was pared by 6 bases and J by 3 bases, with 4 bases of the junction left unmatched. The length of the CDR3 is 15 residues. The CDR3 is CASRSGLADYNEQFF. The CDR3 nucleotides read TGTGCCAGCAGGTCGGGACTAGCGGACTACAATGAGCAGTTCTTC.

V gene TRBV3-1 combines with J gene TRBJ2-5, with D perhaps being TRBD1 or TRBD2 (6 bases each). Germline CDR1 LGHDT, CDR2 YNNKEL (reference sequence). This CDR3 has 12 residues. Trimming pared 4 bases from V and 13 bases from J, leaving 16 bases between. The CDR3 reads CASSLPGANPYF. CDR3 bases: TGTGCCAGCAGCCTTCCGGGGGCCAACCCGTACTTC.

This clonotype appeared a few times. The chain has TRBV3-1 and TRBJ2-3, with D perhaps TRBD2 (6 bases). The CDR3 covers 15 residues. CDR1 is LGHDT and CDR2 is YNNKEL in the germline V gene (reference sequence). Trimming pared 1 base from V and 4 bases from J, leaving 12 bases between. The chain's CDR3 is CASSQGNGGADTQYF. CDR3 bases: TGTGCCAGCAGCCAAGGGAACGGGGGTGCAGATACGCAGTATTTT.

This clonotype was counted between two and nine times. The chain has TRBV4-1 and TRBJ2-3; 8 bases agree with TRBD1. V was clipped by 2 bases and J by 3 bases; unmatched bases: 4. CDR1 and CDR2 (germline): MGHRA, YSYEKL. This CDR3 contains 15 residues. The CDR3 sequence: CASSQMQGATDTQYF. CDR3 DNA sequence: TGCGCCAGCAGCCAAATGCAGGGGGCTACAGATACGCAGTATTTT.

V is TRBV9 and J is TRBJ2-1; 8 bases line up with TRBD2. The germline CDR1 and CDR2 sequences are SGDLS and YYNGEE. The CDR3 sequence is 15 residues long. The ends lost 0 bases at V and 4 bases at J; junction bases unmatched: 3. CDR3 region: CASSVGIAGYNEQFF. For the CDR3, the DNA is TGTGCCAGCAGCGTAGGTATAGCGGGGTACAATGAGCAGTTCTTC.

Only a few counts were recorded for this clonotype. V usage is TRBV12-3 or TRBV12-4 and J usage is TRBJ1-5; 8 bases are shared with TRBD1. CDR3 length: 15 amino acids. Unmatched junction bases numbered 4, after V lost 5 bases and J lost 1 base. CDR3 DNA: TGTGCCAGCAGTCCCCAGGGGGCCAGCAATCAGCCCCAGCATTTT. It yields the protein CASSPQGASNQPQHF.

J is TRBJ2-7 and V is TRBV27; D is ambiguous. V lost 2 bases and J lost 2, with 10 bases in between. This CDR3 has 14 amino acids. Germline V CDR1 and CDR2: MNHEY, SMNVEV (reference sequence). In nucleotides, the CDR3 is TGTGCCAGCAGTTTACTGGCCGACCCCTACGAGCAGTACTTC. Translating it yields CASSLLADPYEQYF.

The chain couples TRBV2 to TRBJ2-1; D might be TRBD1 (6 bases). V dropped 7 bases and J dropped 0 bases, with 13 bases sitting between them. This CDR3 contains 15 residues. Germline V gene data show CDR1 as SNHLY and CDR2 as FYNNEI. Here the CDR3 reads CASTNRASSYNEQFF. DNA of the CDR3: TGTGCCAGCACTAACAGGGCTAGCTCCTACAATGAGCAGTTCTTC.

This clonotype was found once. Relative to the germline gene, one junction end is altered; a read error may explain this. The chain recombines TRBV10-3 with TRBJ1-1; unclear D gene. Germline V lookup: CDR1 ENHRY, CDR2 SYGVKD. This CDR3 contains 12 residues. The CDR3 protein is CAITDGNTEAFF. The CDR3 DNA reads TGCGCCATCACTGACGGGAACACTGAAGCTTTCTTT.

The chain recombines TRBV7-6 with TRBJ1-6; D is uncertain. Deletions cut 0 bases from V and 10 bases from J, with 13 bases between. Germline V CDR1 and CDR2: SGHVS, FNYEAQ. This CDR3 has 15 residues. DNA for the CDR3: TGTGCCAGCAGCTTAGCCAGTTCTAGCGTGTCACCCCTCCACTTT. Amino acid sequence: CASSLASSSVSPLHF.

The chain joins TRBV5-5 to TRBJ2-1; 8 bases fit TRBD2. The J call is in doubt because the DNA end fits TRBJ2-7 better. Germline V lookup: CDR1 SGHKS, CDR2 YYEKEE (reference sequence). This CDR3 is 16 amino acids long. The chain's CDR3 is CASSPEEAGGYNEQYF. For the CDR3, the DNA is TGTGCCAGCAGCCCGGAGGAGGCGGGAGGCTACAATGAGCAGTACTTC.

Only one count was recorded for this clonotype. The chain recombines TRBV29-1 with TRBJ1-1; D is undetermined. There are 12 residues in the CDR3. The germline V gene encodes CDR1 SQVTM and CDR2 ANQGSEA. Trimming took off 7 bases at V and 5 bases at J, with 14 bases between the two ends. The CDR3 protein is CSGIMGGTEAFF. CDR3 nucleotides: TGCAGCGGCATCATGGGAGGGACTGAAGCTTTCTTT.

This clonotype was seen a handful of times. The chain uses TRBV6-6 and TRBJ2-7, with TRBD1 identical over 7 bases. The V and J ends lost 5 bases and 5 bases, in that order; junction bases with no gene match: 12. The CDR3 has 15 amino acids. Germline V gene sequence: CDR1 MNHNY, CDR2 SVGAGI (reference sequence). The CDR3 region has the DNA TGTGCCAGCAGTATGCGACAGGGAACTACCCACGAGCAGTACTTC. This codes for CASSMRQGTTHEQYF.

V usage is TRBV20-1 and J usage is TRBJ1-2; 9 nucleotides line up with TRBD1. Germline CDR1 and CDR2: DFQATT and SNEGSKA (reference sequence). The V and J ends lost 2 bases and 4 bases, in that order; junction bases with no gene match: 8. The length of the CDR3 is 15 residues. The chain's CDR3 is CSARLGQGNSYGYTF. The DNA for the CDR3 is TGCAGTGCTAGACTCGGACAGGGGAACAGCTATGGCTACACCTTC.

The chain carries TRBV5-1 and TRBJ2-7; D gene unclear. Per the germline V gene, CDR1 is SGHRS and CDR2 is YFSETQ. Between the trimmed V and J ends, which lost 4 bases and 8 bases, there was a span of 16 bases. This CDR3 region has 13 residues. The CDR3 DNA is TGCGCCAGCAGCGAGGACCCCCTAGAGAAGCAGTACTTC. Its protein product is CASSEDPLEKQYF.

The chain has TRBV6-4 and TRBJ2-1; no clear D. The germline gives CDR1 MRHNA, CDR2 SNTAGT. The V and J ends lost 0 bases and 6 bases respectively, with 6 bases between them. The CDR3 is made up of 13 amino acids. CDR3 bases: TGTGCCAGCAGTGACTCCAACGCCAATGAGCAGTTCTTC. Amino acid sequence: CASSDSNANEQFF.

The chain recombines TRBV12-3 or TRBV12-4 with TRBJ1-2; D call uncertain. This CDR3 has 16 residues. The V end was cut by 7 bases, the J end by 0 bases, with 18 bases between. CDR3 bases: TGTGCCAGCACCATCGACGGCTCACTCTCTAACTATGGCTACACCTTC. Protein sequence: CASTIDGSLSNYGYTF.